Shown below are 28 T cell receptor beta chains from a single sample sequenced in a study of Graves' ophthalmopathy and Graves' hyperthyroidism. RNA transcripts provided the template for amplifying TCR beta CDR3 regions. A first-round RT-PCR used HTBI primers, followed by a second-round multiplex PCR. TCRdb re-called the multiplex PCR reads through MiXCR, storing one row per CDR3 protein. This table has hundreds of thousands of distinct CDR3 sequences, around 50% appearing once. The specimen sequenced was peripheral blood. The source of these receptors is an adult man with Graves' ophthalmopathy.

The chain combines TRBV15 with TRBJ2-5, with 9 bases lining up with TRBD1. V trimming: 6 bases; J trimming: 4 bases; junction bases outside the gene matches: 9. The CDR3 runs 15 residues. Germline CDR1 is LNHNV and CDR2 is YYDKDF (reference sequence). CDR3 protein: CATSSRDREGETQYF. The CDR3 DNA is TGTGCCACCAGTTCCCGGGACAGGGAGGGAGAGACCCAGTACTTC.

The V gene is TRBV9, the J gene TRBJ2-2, with 7 bases identical to TRBD1. The CDR3 consists of 15 residues. CDR1 and CDR2 (germline): SGDLS, YYNGEE. The J segment lost 1 base and the V segment lost 4 bases, leaving 4 bases of the junction unmatched. CDR3 sequence reads: CASSKRQGNTGELFF. DNA for the CDR3: TGTGCCAGCAGCAAACGACAGGGGAACACCGGGGAGCTGTTTTTT.

The chain carries TRBV20-1 and TRBJ1-2, with TRBD1 as a possible D gene (5 bases). CDR3 size: 12 residues. With 0 bases removed from V and 7 bases from J, the gap between germline ends came to 9 bases. CDR1 and CDR2 from the germline V gene are DFQATT and SNEGSKA (reference sequence). The CDR3 reads CSARDQGSGYTF. In DNA, the CDR3 is TGCAGTGCTAGAGACCAGGGTAGTGGCTACACCTTC.

This clonotype showed up just once. Given the absence of the conserved phenylalanine or tryptophan at the CDR3 end, a read error is likely. The chain links TRBV7-3 to TRBJ2-5; TRBD1 matches 8 bases. Per germline, CDR1 SGHTA and CDR2 FQGTGA. The CDR3 sequence is 14 residues long. The V and J ends lost 2 bases and 5 bases, in that order; junction bases with no gene match: 4. DNA of the CDR3: TGTGCCAGCAGCTTATCAGGGGGCAAGGAGACCCAGTACCTC. This translates into CASSLSGGKETQYL.

This clonotype has at least ten counts. V gene TRBV20-1 combines with J gene TRBJ1-1; D unresolved. V gave up 3 bases and J gave up 8 bases, with 16 bases separating them. Germline values: CDR1 DFQATT, CDR2 SNEGSKA (reference sequence). CDR3 length equals 13 residues. The CDR3 loop is CSASEGVVLEAFF. The CDR3 DNA follows: TGCAGTGCTAGCGAGGGCGTAGTGCTCGAAGCTTTCTTT.

The chain employs TRBV2 and TRBJ2-7; D is unclear. The CDR3 spans 14 residues. CDR1 is SNHLY and CDR2 is FYNNEI in the germline V gene. V was trimmed by 8 bases and J by 1 base, leaving 15 bases between them. CDR3 residues: CASLVVGPSYEQYF. Written as DNA, the CDR3 is TGTGCCAGCTTAGTTGTAGGGCCTTCCTACGAGCAGTACTTC.

With respect to this clonotype: Mismatch with germline at one junction end may stem from a read error. V is TRBV7-9 and J is TRBJ1-1, with D hard to call. The CDR3 extends over 14 amino acids. From germline, CDR1 is SEHNR and CDR2 FQNEAQ (reference sequence). In nucleotides, the CDR3 is TGTGCCAGCAGCTCAAGGACGGTTAACACTGGAGCTTTCTTT. Its translation is CASSSRTVNTGAFF.

The chain is built from TRBV2 and TRBJ1-2; D is undetermined. Per the germline V gene, CDR1 is SNHLY and CDR2 is FYNNEI. CDR3 length equals 11 residues. With 2 bases removed from V and 8 bases from J, the gap between germline ends came to 6 bases. The chain's CDR3 is CASSEIDGYTF. The CDR3 DNA reads as TGTGCCAGCAGTGAAATAGACGGCTACACCTTC. The whole variable domain, remainder taken from reference TRBV2 and TRBJ1-2, is EPEVTQTPSHQVTQMGQEVILRCVPISNHLYFYWYRQILGQKVEFLVSFYNNEISEKSEIFDDQFSVERPDGSNFTLKIRSTKLEDSAMYFCASSEIDGYTFGSGTRLTVV.

The CDR3 region is CASSFPRRLGSGNTIYF. The CDR3 DNA is TGTGCCAGCAGCTTTCCCCGTAGACTGGGCTCGGGAAACACCATATATTTT. The V gene is TRBV11-2, the J gene TRBJ1-3; D is ambiguous. The germline V and J ends were trimmed by 3 bases and 4 bases, with 19 bases remaining between them. There are 17 residues in the CDR3. Per the germline V gene, CDR1 is SGHAT and CDR2 is FQNNGV.

This chain uses TRBV7-3 with TRBJ2-7, with D possibly being TRBD2 (7 bases). V was pared by 3 bases and J by 3 bases, with 15 bases between. The CDR3 runs to 15 residues. Germline CDR1 SGHTA, CDR2 FQGTGA. The CDR3 DNA reads TGTGCCAGCAGCTTGGATTCGGGGGGCCTCTACGAGCAGTACTTC. This translates into CASSLDSGGLYEQYF.

V gene TRBV5-5 combines with J gene TRBJ2-7, with TRBD1 matching 9 bases. V lost 2 bases and J lost 4; bases outside the gene matches: 10. The CDR3 spans 16 residues. Germline assignment: CDR1 SGHKS and CDR2 YYEKEE (reference sequence). CDR3 DNA sequence: TGTGCCAGCAGCTTCTATGTAGGACAGGGGCCATACGAGCAGTACTTC. Translated, it gives CASSFYVGQGPYEQYF.

V usage is TRBV24-1 and J usage is TRBJ2-2; 9 bases align to TRBD2. The CDR3 has 17 amino acids. CDR1 is KGHDR, CDR2 SFDVKD, per germline. V shed 9 bases, J shed 0 bases, and the junction held 10 bases outside the gene matches. CDR3 nucleotides: TGTGCCACCCCGGCATCAGCGGGAGGCGCGAACACCGGGGAGCTGTTTTTT. Amino acid sequence: CATPASAGGANTGELFF.

This clonotype was recorded many times. The CDR3 region is CASSGQGQPQHF. The CDR3 DNA is TGTGCCAGCAGTGGCCAGGGTCAGCCCCAGCATTTT. The chain carries TRBV2 and TRBJ1-5; D is possibly TRBD1 (5 bases). CDR1 and CDR2 (germline): SNHLY, FYNNEI. V gave up 4 bases and J gave up 6 bases, with 7 bases separating them. The CDR3 extends over 12 amino acids. The full variable domain, its missing parts supplied by reference TRBV2 and TRBJ1-5, is EPEVTQTPSHQVTQMGQEVILRCVPISNHLYFYWYRQILGQKVEFLVSFYNNEISEKSEIFDDQFSVERPDGSNFTLKIRSTKLEDSAMYFCASSGQGQPQHFGDGTRLSIL.

This clonotype was recorded many times. V is TRBV24-1 and J is TRBJ1-2; perhaps TRBD1 as D (5 bases). CDR3 length equals 13 residues. The V gene lost 3 bases and the J gene lost 4 bases, with 8 bases spanning the gap. The germline V gene has CDR1 KGHDR and CDR2 SFDVKD. For the CDR3, the DNA is TGTGCCACCAGTGATATGACAGCCTATGGCTACACCTTC. It is translated as CATSDMTAYGYTF.

Note on this clonotype: An end of the junction does not agree with germline; a read error may underlie this. This chain connects TRBV10-3 to TRBJ1-5; D is ambiguous. Germline V gives CDR1 ENHRY, CDR2 SYGVKD. This CDR3 contains 13 residues. The CDR3, as DNA: TGTGCCAGCAGTGAAGTTGGAGGTCAGCCCCAGCATTTT. Encoded protein: CASSEVGGQPQHF.

V gene TRBV12-3 or TRBV12-4 combines with J gene TRBJ2-7; a weak D match, TRBD1 (6 bases). With 2 bases removed from V and 4 bases from J, the gap between germline ends came to 15 bases. This CDR3 contains 15 residues. CDR3 sequence reads: CASSLSGQPIYEQYF. Here the CDR3 DNA reads TGTGCCAGCAGTTTATCTGGACAGCCGATTTACGAGCAGTACTTC.

The J gene is TRBJ1-4, the V gene TRBV2; D not certain. V lost 3 bases, J lost 3 bases, and 8 bases lay in between. There are 14 residues in the CDR3. The V gene's germline CDR1 is SNHLY and CDR2 FYNNEI. In DNA, the CDR3 is TGTGCCAGCAGTGAGAGGAAGGCTAATGAAAAACTGTTTTTT. Translated, it gives CASSERKANEKLFF.

J is TRBJ2-5 and V is TRBV6-6; TRBD2 matches 8 bases. The ends lost 6 bases at V and 3 bases at J; junction bases unmatched: 9. The CDR3 loop spans 15 amino acids. Germline V lookup: CDR1 MNHNY, CDR2 SVGAGI (reference sequence). CDR3 sequence (DNA): TGTGCCAGCAGCCCTCCGGGGGGGGGAGAAGAGACCCAGTACTTC. Translated: CASSPPGGGEETQYF.

This clonotype was counted only a few times. This sequence joins TRBV7-3 and TRBJ2-5; 7 positions match TRBD2. V lost 5 bases and J lost 5; bases outside the gene matches: 5. The CDR3 contains 13 residues. The V gene's germline CDR1 is SGHTA and CDR2 FQGTGA. The CDR3 sequence is CASSGGGVETQYF. CDR3 sequence (DNA): TGTGCCAGCAGCGGTGGGGGGGTTGAGACCCAGTACTTC.

In its sample, this clonotype was seen a few times. The CDR3 is CSARRLGAQETQYF. The CDR3 DNA sequence: TGCAGTGCTAGGCGGTTGGGGGCACAAGAGACCCAGTACTTC. The genes are TRBV20-1 and TRBJ2-5; possible D gene TRBD1, 6 bases. Trimming stripped 3 bases from V and 2 bases from J, with 13 bases between. CDR1 and CDR2 from the germline V gene are DFQATT and SNEGSKA (reference sequence). This CDR3 spans 14 amino acids.

This clonotype was detected a few times. The J gene is TRBJ1-2, the V gene TRBV12-5; possibly TRBD1 for D (5 bases). Germline CDR1 and CDR2: LGHNT and FRNRAP. The CDR3 sequence is 16 residues long. The CDR3 region is CASSLGPGGEGHGYTF. The CDR3 DNA reads TGTGCCAGCAGTTTAGGCCCCGGGGGGGAAGGGCATGGCTACACCTTC.

This chain joins TRBV29-1 and TRBJ2-3; TRBD1 might be the D (5 bases). This CDR3 region has 12 residues. Trimming removed 2 bases from V and 3 bases from J, with 6 bases in between. CDR1 SQVTM and CDR2 ANQGSEA come from the germline V gene. Here the CDR3 DNA reads TGCAGCGTTGAACCAGGGACAGATACGCAGTATTTT. Residues: CSVEPGTDTQYF.

This chain links TRBV2 with TRBJ1-4; D ambiguous. CDR1 SNHLY and CDR2 FYNNEI come from the germline V gene. The ends were cut back, 0 bases at V and 5 bases at J, with 7 bases in the middle. The CDR3 runs 14 residues. The CDR3 region is CASSEAGANEKLFF. The CDR3 DNA is TGTGCCAGCAGTGAAGCCGGTGCCAATGAAAAACTGTTTTTT.

This clonotype was seen a single time. The chain links TRBV5-8 to TRBJ2-5, with D perhaps TRBD2 (6 bases). The CDR3 extends over 11 amino acids. Germline-derived CDR1 and CDR2 are SGHTS and YDEGEE. Between the trimmed V and J ends, which lost 7 bases and 4 bases, there was a span of 8 bases. For the CDR3, the DNA is TGTGCCAGCGGAGGGGCAGAGACCCAGTACTTC. Its translation is CASGGAETQYF.

To note about this clonotype: Relative to the germline gene, one junction end is altered; a read error may explain this. This chain links TRBV29-1 with TRBJ1-2; D call uncertain. Germline loops: CDR1 SQVTM, CDR2 ANQGSEA. The CDR3 is 12 amino acids. CDR3 in DNA: TGCAGCGTAGAAGGATCCGGTTATGGCTACACCTTC. Protein: CSVEGSGYGYTF. The full variable domain, with the rest looked up from reference TRBV29-1 and TRBJ1-2, is SAVISQKPSRDICQRGTSLTIQCQVDSQVTMMFWYRQQPGQSLTLIATANQGSEATYESGFVIDKFPISRPNLTFSTLTVSNMSPEDSSIYLCSVEGSGYGYTFGSGTRLTVV.

The chain has TRBV7-6 and TRBJ2-7; D is possibly TRBD2 (6 bases). Trimming took off 5 bases at V and 5 bases at J, with 16 bases between the two ends. Germline CDR1 reads SGHVS; CDR2 reads FNYEAQ. CDR3 length: 14 residues. CDR3 sequence reads: CASSVGGARHEQYF. CDR3 DNA: TGTGCCAGCAGCGTTGGAGGGGCTCGCCACGAGCAGTACTTC.

The chain has TRBV5-6 and TRBJ2-6; D not certain. Germline CDR1 and CDR2: SGHDT and YYEEEE. The V and J ends lost 4 bases and 4 bases respectively, with 9 bases between them. CDR3 length equals 14 residues. The DNA for the CDR3 is TGTGCCAGCAGCCCACTCTTCGGGGCCAACGTCCTGACTTTC. Translating it yields CASSPLFGANVLTF.

Concerning this clonotype: Mismatch with germline at one junction end may stem from a read error. The chain couples TRBV6-6 to TRBJ2-7; TRBD1 is a possible D gene (6 bases). Germline V lookup: CDR1 MNHNY, CDR2 SVGAGI (reference sequence). The CDR3 runs to 14 residues. As DNA, the CDR3 is TGTGTCAGCAGTGCCCGGACAGCACCCTACGAGCAGTACTTC. This gives the protein CVSSARTAPYEQYF.